This TCR beta chain was identified in a study of blood T cell repertoires in COVID-19 (dated by TCRdb to the early 2020s). In the study overall: The collaborator samples originated in the United States, Italy and Spain and spanned the acute and convalescent phases of COVID-19. The material from the prospective study consisted of cDNA or gDNA derived from T cells, B-cell-depleted T cells, or PBMCs. Deeply sampled blood TCRbeta repertoires from subjects exposed to, actively infected with, or recovered from COVID-19 were included in the dataset. The repertoires were released in a freely available public database intended as a resource for research on the immune response to SARS-CoV-2. The samples were drawn from two sources: the first 160 participants of the ongoing ImmuneRACE study, and 1,254 subjects contributed by 6 global collaborators. Nearly every sample came with metadata listing a de-identified subject ID, COVID-19 status, age in years and sex. Where available, HLA class I and class II types were obtained from metadata supplied by the sample provider rather than from assay-based typing.

The immunoSEQ Assay, a bias-controlled multiplex PCR, was used to amplify TCRbeta CDR3 regions from genomic DNA. The source study handled its data this way. Nucleated cell counts per sample were estimated from amplification of reference gene primers within the assay. Sequence reads were collapsed and filtered to measure the absolute abundance of every unique TCRbeta CDR3 rearrangement. For each sample, productive Simpson clonality was calculated as the square root of Simpson's diversity index over productive rearrangements. Drawn from immuneACCESS, this table holds only the in-frame rearrangements with V and J called that TCRdb kept. Clones are partly lost; checked studies trace under half to an unresolved V gene and leave the rest unexplained. The V and J calls and clone size come from that table; D and trimming were worked out from the DNA. The sample data list about 260,000 clones, and over 80% of these were observed just once. Roughly 10% of the sample is taken by the ten largest.

Worth noting for this clone: Its antigen is still unknown. The record has no base qualities; no much larger clone is one base away.

One collaborating source in Seattle enrolled patients during active infection and followed them longitudinally through the course of disease. Collaborating institutions collected whole blood in K2EDTA tubes following their own protocols. For TCRbeta analysis, collaborator samples were shipped as frozen whole blood, as isolated PBMCs, or as DNA extracted from either sample type. Results and caveats for the whole study, not just this receptor: The amount of clinical and demographic metadata varied by source and participant and was provided uncurated.

The receptor was derived from an older woman with COVID-19, enrolled during active disease. Material for sequencing was peripheral blood.

In nucleotides, the sequence is TGTGCCATCAGGAACCGACTAGCGGGAGACACCGGGGAGCTGTTTTTT. Protein translation: CAIRNRLAGDTGELFF. The chain links TRBV10-3 with TRBJ2-2; a stretch of 12 junction bases matches TRBD2. For CDR1 and CDR2, the germline V gene lists ENHRY and SYGVKD. V is cut back by 6 bases and J by 3 bases, with 5 bases in the junction unmatched. The CDR3 runs 16 amino acids, cysteine and phenylalanine included. Here the CDR3 DNA is all that survives: 48 bases in frame from base 1.